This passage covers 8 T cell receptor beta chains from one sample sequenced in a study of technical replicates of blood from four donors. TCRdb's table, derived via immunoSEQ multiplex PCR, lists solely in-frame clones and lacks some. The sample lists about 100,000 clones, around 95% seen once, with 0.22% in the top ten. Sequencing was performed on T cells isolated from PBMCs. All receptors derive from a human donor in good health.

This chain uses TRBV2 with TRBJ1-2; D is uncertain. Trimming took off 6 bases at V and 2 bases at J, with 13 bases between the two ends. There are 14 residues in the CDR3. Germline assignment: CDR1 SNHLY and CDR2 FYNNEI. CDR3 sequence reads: CASRGEGPNYGYTF. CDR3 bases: TGTGCCAGCAGAGGTGAGGGTCCAAACTATGGCTACACCTTC.

CDR3 region: CASSDRTGWTEAFF. CDR3 sequence (DNA): TGTGCCAGTAGTGACCGGACAGGTTGGACTGAAGCTTTCTTT. This rearrangement joins TRBV19 to TRBJ1-1; 7 bases are a match to TRBD1. From germline, CDR1 is LNHDA and CDR2 SQIVND (reference sequence). The length of the CDR3 is 14 residues. V was pared by 5 bases and J by 5 bases, with 8 bases of the junction left unmatched.

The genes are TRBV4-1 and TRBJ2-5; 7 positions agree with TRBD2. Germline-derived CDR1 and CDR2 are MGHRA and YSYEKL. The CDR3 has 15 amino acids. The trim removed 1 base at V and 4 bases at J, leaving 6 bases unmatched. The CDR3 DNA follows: TGCGCCAGCAGCCAAGGGAATGCGGGAGTAGAGACCCAGTACTTC. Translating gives CASSQGNAGVETQYF.

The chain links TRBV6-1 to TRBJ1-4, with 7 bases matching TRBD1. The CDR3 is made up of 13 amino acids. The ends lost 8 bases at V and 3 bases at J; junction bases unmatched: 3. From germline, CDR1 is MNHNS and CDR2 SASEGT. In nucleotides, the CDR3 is TGTGCCAGCGCCGGGACAGCTAATGAAAAACTGTTTTTT. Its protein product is CASAGTANEKLFF.

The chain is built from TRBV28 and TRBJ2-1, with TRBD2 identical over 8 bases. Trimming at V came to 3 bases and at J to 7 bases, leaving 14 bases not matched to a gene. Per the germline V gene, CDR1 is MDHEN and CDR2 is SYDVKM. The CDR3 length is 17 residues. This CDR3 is CASSFPGGGRRENEQFF. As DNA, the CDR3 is TGTGCCAGCAGTTTTCCCGGCGGCGGGAGGAGGGAAAATGAGCAGTTCTTC.

CDR3 region: CASSPTPGTGIYEQYF. The CDR3 nucleotides are TGCGCCAGCAGTCCGACCCCCGGGACAGGGATCTACGAGCAGTACTTC. The chain carries TRBV10-1 and TRBJ2-7, with TRBD1 identical over 9 bases. The ends lost 5 bases at V and 3 bases at J; junction bases unmatched: 11. The length of the CDR3 is 16 residues. Germline lookup yields CDR1 WNHNN and CDR2 SYGVQD (reference sequence).

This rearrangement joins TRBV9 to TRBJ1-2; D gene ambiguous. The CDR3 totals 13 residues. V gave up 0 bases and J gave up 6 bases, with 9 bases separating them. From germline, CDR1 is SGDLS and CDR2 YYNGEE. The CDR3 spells CASSVATFNGYTF. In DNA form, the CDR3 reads TGTGCCAGCAGCGTAGCAACTTTCAATGGCTACACCTTC.

The CDR3: CASSLGGGAGETQYF. DNA for the CDR3: TGTGCCAGCAGCTTAGGTGGTGGAGCGGGAGAGACCCAGTACTTC. The chain combines TRBV7-7 with TRBJ2-5, with D maybe TRBD2 (6 bases). With 1 base removed from V and 4 bases from J, the gap between germline ends came to 13 bases. This CDR3 has 15 residues. Germline lookup yields CDR1 SSHAT and CDR2 FNYEAQ (reference sequence).